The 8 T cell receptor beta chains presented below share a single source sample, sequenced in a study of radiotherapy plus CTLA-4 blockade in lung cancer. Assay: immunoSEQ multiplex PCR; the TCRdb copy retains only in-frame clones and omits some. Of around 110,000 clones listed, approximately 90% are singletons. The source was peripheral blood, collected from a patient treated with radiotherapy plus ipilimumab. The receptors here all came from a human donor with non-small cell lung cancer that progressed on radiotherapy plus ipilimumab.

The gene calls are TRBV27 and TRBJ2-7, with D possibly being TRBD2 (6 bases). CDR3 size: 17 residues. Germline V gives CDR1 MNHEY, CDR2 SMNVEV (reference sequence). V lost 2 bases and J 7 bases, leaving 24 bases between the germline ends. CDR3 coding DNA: TGTGCCAGCAGTTTAATTGGTTCGGGCGGGACGTCGGAGGAGCAGTACTTC. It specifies CASSLIGSGGTSEEQYF.

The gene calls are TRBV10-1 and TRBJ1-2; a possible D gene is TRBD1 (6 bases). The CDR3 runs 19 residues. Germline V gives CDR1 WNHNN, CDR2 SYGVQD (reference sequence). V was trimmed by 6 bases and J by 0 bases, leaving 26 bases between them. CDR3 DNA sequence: TGCGCCAGCAGACCGGACTCAGACAGGTGGCGGGCCGCTAACTATGGCTACACCTTC. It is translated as CASRPDSDRWRAANYGYTF.

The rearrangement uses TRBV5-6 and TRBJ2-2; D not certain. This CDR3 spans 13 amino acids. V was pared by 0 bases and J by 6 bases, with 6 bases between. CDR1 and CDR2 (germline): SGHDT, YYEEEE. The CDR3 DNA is TGTGCCAGCAGCTTGGCCGGTCCCGGGGAGCTGTTTTTT. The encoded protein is CASSLAGPGELFF.

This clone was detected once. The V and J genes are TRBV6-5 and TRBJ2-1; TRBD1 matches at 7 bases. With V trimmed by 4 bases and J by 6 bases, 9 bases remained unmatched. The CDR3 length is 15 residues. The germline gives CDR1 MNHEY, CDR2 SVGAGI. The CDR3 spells CASSSGQVSSNEQFF. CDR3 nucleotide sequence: TGTGCCAGCAGTTCCGGACAGGTCTCTAGCAATGAGCAGTTCTTC.

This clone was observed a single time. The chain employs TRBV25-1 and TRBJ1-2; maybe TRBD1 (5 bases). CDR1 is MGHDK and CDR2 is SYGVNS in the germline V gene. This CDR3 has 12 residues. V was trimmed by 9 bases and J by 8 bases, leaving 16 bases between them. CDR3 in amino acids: CASRTIAGGYTF. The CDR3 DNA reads TGTGCCAGTAGGACTATCGCAGGGGGCTACACCTTC.

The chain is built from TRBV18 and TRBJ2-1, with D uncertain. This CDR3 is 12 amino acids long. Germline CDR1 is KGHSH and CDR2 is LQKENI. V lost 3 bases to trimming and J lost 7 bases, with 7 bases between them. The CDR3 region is CASSPIGNEQFF. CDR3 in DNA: TGTGCCAGCTCACCCATCGGGAATGAGCAGTTCTTC.

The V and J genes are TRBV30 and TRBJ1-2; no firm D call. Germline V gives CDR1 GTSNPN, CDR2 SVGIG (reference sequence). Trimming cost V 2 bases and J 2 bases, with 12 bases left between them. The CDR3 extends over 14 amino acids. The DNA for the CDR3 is TGTGCCTGGAGTCGGCGATCGGCAAACTATGGCTACACCTTC. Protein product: CAWSRRSANYGYTF.

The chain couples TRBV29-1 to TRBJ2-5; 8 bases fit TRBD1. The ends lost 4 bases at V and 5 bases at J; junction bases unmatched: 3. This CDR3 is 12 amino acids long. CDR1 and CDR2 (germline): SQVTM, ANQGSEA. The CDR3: CSVVRTGETQYF. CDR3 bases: TGCAGCGTTGTCAGGACAGGGGAGACCCAGTACTTC.